The clone carrying this TCR beta chain came up a few times. Germline CDR1 is MDHEN and CDR2 is SYDVKM. The CDR3 is 12 amino acids. The germline V and J ends were trimmed by 8 bases and 4 bases, with 12 bases remaining between them. The data belong to a study of T cells in Graves' hyperthyroidism and ophthalmopathy. The source material, RNA transcripts, was used to amplify TCR beta CDR3 regions. Initially, a first-round RT-PCR of the TCR CDR3 employed the HTBI primer set. TCRdb used MiXCR to reprocess the multiplex PCR reads, holding one entry per CDR3 protein. The sample contains about 690,000 distinct CDR3 sequences, 17% of which appear only once. Exclusion criteria comprised uncontrolled infection, other autoimmune disease, pregnancy or lactation.

This receptor was taken from a man aged 50 or older with Graves' hyperthyroidism. The V gene is TRBV28, the J gene TRBJ2-7, with D perhaps matching TRBD2 (5 bases). The sample comprised blood. CDR3 nucleotide sequence: TGTGCCAGCGGCCCGGGGATTTACGAGCAGTACTTC. Encoded protein: CASGPGIYEQYF.